This is a list of T cell receptor beta chains from one sample in a study of control samples from healthy donors and cancer patients. This table comes from immunoSEQ multiplex PCR, and its TCRdb copy is limited to in-frame clones, with some not included. This table holds 75,000 to 95,000 clones, approximately 84% found once. The sequencing sample was made of PBMCs. The receptors stem from a man aged 70-80 years with lung cancer. Each CDR3 is given with its conserved first and last residue. The order of the fields is clone size, D gene, V gene, J gene, CDR3 DNA, CDR3 protein. A D gene is named only where the DNA matches it firmly. Only some rows state a clone size, as once, few, many or a class for expanded clones.

abundance: .; d_gene: TRBD1; v_gene: TRBV28; j_gene: TRBJ1-4; CDR3nt: TGTGCCAGCAGTTTGAACAGGGGGCCAGAAAAACTGTTTTTT; CDR3aa: CASSLNRGPEKLFF
abundance: .; d_gene: .; v_gene: TRBV19; j_gene: TRBJ1-1; CDR3nt: TGTGCCAGTAGTAGGAACACTGAAGCTTTCTTT; CDR3aa: CASSRNTEAFF
abundance: .; d_gene: .; v_gene: TRBV14; j_gene: TRBJ2-5; CDR3nt: TGTGCCAGCAGCCAAGTTCGGGGGGCGAGTCAAGAGACCCAGTACTTC; CDR3aa: CASSQVRGASQETQYF
abundance: .; d_gene: .; v_gene: TRBV11-2; j_gene: TRBJ1-2; CDR3nt: TGTGCCAGCAGCTTAGCGGGTCCCCCCACAGGGTCTAGCGGCTACACCTTC; CDR3aa: CASSLAGPPTGSSGYTF
abundance: .; d_gene: TRBD1; v_gene: TRBV19; j_gene: TRBJ1-1; CDR3nt: TGTGCCAGTAGTACAGACAGGGGGAACACTGAAGCTTTCTTT; CDR3aa: CASSTDRGNTEAFF
abundance: .; d_gene: .; v_gene: TRBV6-5; j_gene: TRBJ2-1; CDR3nt: TGTGCCAGCAGTTACTCGATTCAGGGTCAGGGCGAGCAGTTCTTC; CDR3aa: CASSYSIQGQGEQFF
abundance: .; d_gene: .; v_gene: TRBV6-5; j_gene: TRBJ2-7; CDR3nt: TGTGCCAGCAGCTACTACGAGCAGTACTTC; CDR3aa: CASSYYEQYF
abundance: .; d_gene: TRBD2; v_gene: TRBV7-8; j_gene: TRBJ2-1; CDR3nt: TGTGCCAGCAGCCCATTGGCGGGGGGGGTGAATGAGCAGTTCTTC; CDR3aa: CASSPLAGGVNEQFF
abundance: .; d_gene: .; v_gene: TRBV18; j_gene: TRBJ2-7; CDR3nt: TGTGCCAGCTCCCGGGGGAGCTCCTACGAGCAGTACTTC; CDR3aa: CASSRGSSYEQYF
abundance: .; d_gene: .; v_gene: TRBV27; j_gene: TRBJ1-5; CDR3nt: TGTGCCAGCAGTTTATTGGGTAATCAGCCCCAGCATTTT; CDR3aa: CASSLLGNQPQHF
abundance: .; d_gene: TRBD2; v_gene: TRBV11-2; j_gene: TRBJ2-7; CDR3nt: TGTGCCAGCAGCTTAGGGCGGACTAGCGGGGGGGCCTACGAGCAGTACTTC; CDR3aa: CASSLGRTSGGAYEQYF
abundance: .; d_gene: .; v_gene: TRBV2; j_gene: TRBJ2-5; CDR3nt: TGTGCCAGCAGGGACAATGTTGGGGGGACCCAGTACTTC; CDR3aa: CASRDNVGGTQYF
abundance: once; d_gene: TRBD2; v_gene: TRBV6-5; j_gene: TRBJ2-1; CDR3nt: TGTGCCAGCAGTTCGGAGGTAGCGGGGGGGCGAAATGAGCAGTTCTTC; CDR3aa: CASSSEVAGGRNEQFF
abundance: .; d_gene: .; v_gene: TRBV10-1; j_gene: TRBJ2-3; CDR3nt: TGCGCCAGCAGTGACCCGGGGCAGGGCACAGATACGCAGTATTTT; CDR3aa: CASSDPGQGTDTQYF
abundance: few; d_gene: .; v_gene: TRBV6-6; j_gene: TRBJ2-7; CDR3nt: TGTGCCAGCAGTTACTCGAAAGGTCTCGAGCAGTACTTC; CDR3aa: CASSYSKGLEQYF
abundance: .; d_gene: .; v_gene: TRBV7-9; j_gene: TRBJ2-5; CDR3nt: TGTGCCAGCAGCTTAGTTTCGGAGACCCAAGAGACCCAGTACTTC; CDR3aa: CASSLVSETQETQYF
abundance: .; d_gene: .; v_gene: TRBV30; j_gene: TRBJ2-7; CDR3nt: TGTGCCTGGAGTGTAAACCAGGTTGCCGAGCAGTACTTC; CDR3aa: CAWSVNQVAEQYF
abundance: .; d_gene: TRBD2; v_gene: TRBV6-6; j_gene: TRBJ2-3; CDR3nt: TGTGCCAGCTTTTATAGCGGGGGGGCCACAGATACGCAGTATTTT; CDR3aa: CASFYSGGATDTQYF
abundance: .; d_gene: TRBD1; v_gene: TRBV29-1; j_gene: TRBJ2-3; CDR3nt: TGCAGCGCCGCGCCCGGGACAGGCGAAGATACGCAGTATTTT; CDR3aa: CSAAPGTGEDTQYF
abundance: .; d_gene: TRBD1; v_gene: TRBV2; j_gene: TRBJ1-6; CDR3nt: TGTGCCAGCTTGGGACAGGGGGCAAATAATTCACCCCTCCACTTT; CDR3aa: CASLGQGANNSPLHF
abundance: .; d_gene: .; v_gene: TRBV19; j_gene: TRBJ2-2; CDR3nt: TGTGCCAGTAGTATTTCCACCGGGGAGCTGTTTTTT; CDR3aa: CASSISTGELFF
abundance: .; d_gene: TRBD1; v_gene: TRBV7-9; j_gene: TRBJ2-1; CDR3nt: TGTGCCAGCAGCTTAGTGGGACAGGGGCATGAGCAGTTCTTC; CDR3aa: CASSLVGQGHEQFF
abundance: .; d_gene: .; v_gene: TRBV18; j_gene: TRBJ2-3; CDR3nt: TGTGCCAGCTCACCAACTGGGGCCCTTATGGATACGCAGTATTTT; CDR3aa: CASSPTGALMDTQYF
abundance: .; d_gene: .; v_gene: TRBV11-3; j_gene: TRBJ1-3; CDR3nt: TGTGCCAGCAGCTTAGGCGCCAGGACGGCTGGAAACACCATATATTTT; CDR3aa: CASSLGARTAGNTIYF
abundance: .; d_gene: TRBD1; v_gene: TRBV30; j_gene: TRBJ2-3; CDR3nt: TGTGCCTGGGGAACAGGGGAGACGCAGTATTTT; CDR3aa: CAWGTGETQYF
abundance: once; d_gene: .; v_gene: TRBV6-5; j_gene: TRBJ2-7; CDR3nt: TGTGCCAGCATCGAGGGGGTCTACGAGCAGTACTTC; CDR3aa: CASIEGVYEQYF
abundance: .; d_gene: .; v_gene: TRBV14; j_gene: TRBJ1-5; CDR3nt: TGTGCCAGCAGCCAAGATTACCGGGGGGAGCCCCAGCATTTT; CDR3aa: CASSQDYRGEPQHF
abundance: once; d_gene: .; v_gene: TRBV5-5; j_gene: TRBJ2-1; CDR3nt: TGTGCCAGCAGCTTGGAGGGGTTTCGGAGCGCCGTTCGGTTCTTC; CDR3aa: CASSLEGFRSAVRFF
abundance: .; d_gene: .; v_gene: TRBV9; j_gene: TRBJ2-7; CDR3nt: TGTGCCAGCAGCCCACCGGGGCAGCCCTCCTACGAGCAGTACTTC; CDR3aa: CASSPPGQPSYEQYF
abundance: .; d_gene: TRBD1; v_gene: TRBV6-5; j_gene: TRBJ1-5; CDR3nt: TGTGCCAGCAGGGGACAGGGGGCAGGGAATCAGCCCCAGCATTTT; CDR3aa: CASRGQGAGNQPQHF
abundance: few; d_gene: .; v_gene: TRBV5-4; j_gene: TRBJ2-2; CDR3nt: TGTGCCAGCAGCCTCGACCACGCCGGGGAGCTGTTTTTT; CDR3aa: CASSLDHAGELFF
abundance: .; d_gene: .; v_gene: TRBV7-2; j_gene: TRBJ2-7; CDR3nt: TGTGCCAGCAGCGTCCCAGGGGACGAGCAGTACTTC; CDR3aa: CASSVPGDEQYF
abundance: once; d_gene: .; v_gene: TRBV10-1; j_gene: TRBJ2-6; CDR3nt: TGCGCCAGCAGTGGAGGGACTGGGGCCAACGTCCTGACTTTC; CDR3aa: CASSGGTGANVLTF
abundance: .; d_gene: .; v_gene: TRBV25-1; j_gene: TRBJ1-2; CDR3nt: TGTGCCAGCAGTGAAACACTCAGCTATGGCTACACCTTC; CDR3aa: CASSETLSYGYTF
abundance: .; d_gene: .; v_gene: TRBV19; j_gene: TRBJ1-5; CDR3nt: TGTGCCAGTAGTATAGTTTGGGGAGGCAGGGTAATGAGGAATCAGCCCCAGCATTTT; CDR3aa: CASSIVWGGRVMRNQPQHF
abundance: .; d_gene: .; v_gene: TRBV7-2; j_gene: TRBJ1-6; CDR3nt: TGTGCCAGCAGCCGTTCTCGGGGCAATAATTCACCCCTCCACTTT; CDR3aa: CASSRSRGNNSPLHF
abundance: .; d_gene: .; v_gene: TRBV5-1; j_gene: TRBJ1-1; CDR3nt: TGCGCCAGCAGCCCCAGTAACCTCCTGACAGGAGTGAACACTGAAGCTTTCTTT; CDR3aa: CASSPSNLLTGVNTEAFF
abundance: few; d_gene: TRBD1; v_gene: TRBV5-1; j_gene: TRBJ2-7; CDR3nt: TGCGCCAGCAGCCCGGACAGGGCGTACTACGAGCAGTACTTC; CDR3aa: CASSPDRAYYEQYF
abundance: .; d_gene: .; v_gene: TRBV7-2; j_gene: TRBJ2-2; CDR3nt: TGTGCCAGCAGCCTTCTTCCTGACACCGGGGAGCTGTTTTTT; CDR3aa: CASSLLPDTGELFF
abundance: .; d_gene: .; v_gene: TRBV9; j_gene: TRBJ1-3; CDR3nt: TGTGCCAGCAGCGTAGTTCCGGGAGGAAACACCATATATTTT; CDR3aa: CASSVVPGGNTIYF
abundance: .; d_gene: .; v_gene: TRBV25-1; j_gene: TRBJ1-2; CDR3nt: TGTGCCAGCAGGGACGCCCGGTGGCAGCTCGAAGGCTACACCTTC; CDR3aa: CASRDARWQLEGYTF
abundance: .; d_gene: .; v_gene: TRBV30; j_gene: TRBJ1-5; CDR3nt: TGTGCCTGGAGTGAAGATAGATCGAAGCCCCAGCATTTT; CDR3aa: CAWSEDRSKPQHF
abundance: .; d_gene: .; v_gene: TRBV19; j_gene: TRBJ1-2; CDR3nt: TGTGCCAGTAGTATAGCCCGGGGCGGCTACACCTTC; CDR3aa: CASSIARGGYTF
abundance: .; d_gene: .; v_gene: TRBV10-1; j_gene: TRBJ1-2; CDR3nt: TGCGCCAGCAGTGTTTACACAGGGTGGGCTAACTATGGCTACACCTTC; CDR3aa: CASSVYTGWANYGYTF
abundance: .; d_gene: TRBD1; v_gene: TRBV24-1; j_gene: TRBJ2-3; CDR3nt: TGTGCCACCAGCCACAGGGGGGTGGAGGATACGCAGTATTTT; CDR3aa: CATSHRGVEDTQYF
abundance: .; d_gene: .; v_gene: TRBV6-5; j_gene: TRBJ2-7; CDR3nt: TGTGCCAGTCAGGGTCCTGGCTACGAGCAGTACTTC; CDR3aa: CASQGPGYEQYF
abundance: .; d_gene: .; v_gene: TRBV4-2; j_gene: TRBJ1-2; CDR3nt: TGTGCCAGCAGCCAAGATCAGGGCTTCTATGGCTACACCTTC; CDR3aa: CASSQDQGFYGYTF
abundance: .; d_gene: TRBD1; v_gene: TRBV3-1/TRBV3-2; j_gene: TRBJ1-2; CDR3nt: TGTGCCAGCAGTCCGAGACAGGGTTTTGGGGCTTATGGCTACACCTTC; CDR3aa: CASSPRQGFGAYGYTF
abundance: .; d_gene: TRBD1; v_gene: TRBV11-2; j_gene: TRBJ2-1; CDR3nt: TGTGCCAGCAGCTTAGGCCCCGGGACAGGGGGCCGGAATGAGCAGTTCTTC; CDR3aa: CASSLGPGTGGRNEQFF
abundance: .; d_gene: .; v_gene: TRBV5-1; j_gene: TRBJ2-5; CDR3nt: TGCGCCAGCAGCTTCCAACAGGGTTTCCTGGAGACCCAGTACTTC; CDR3aa: CASSFQQGFLETQYF
abundance: .; d_gene: TRBD1; v_gene: TRBV5-1; j_gene: TRBJ2-1; CDR3nt: TGCGCCAGCAGCTTGCGTGGGACAGGGTTTGATATTGTTGAGCAGTTCTTC; CDR3aa: CASSLRGTGFDIVEQFF
abundance: .; d_gene: .; v_gene: TRBV7-3; j_gene: TRBJ2-2; CDR3nt: TGTGCCAAGAGTGGAGTCGGGGAGCTGTTTTTT; CDR3aa: CAKSGVGELFF
abundance: .; d_gene: TRBD1; v_gene: TRBV9; j_gene: TRBJ2-7; CDR3nt: TGTGCCAGCAGCACCAGACAGGGCTACGAGCAGTACTTC; CDR3aa: CASSTRQGYEQYF